This TCR beta chain was captured by sequencing in a study of early T cells in non-severe SARS-CoV-2 infection (dated by TCRdb to the early 2020s). About the full investigation: Bulk RNA from unsorted whole blood was used for TCR sequencing, so alpha and beta chains could not be paired. Broader findings and caveats from the paper: VDJdb matching was skewed toward anti-spike CD8 responses, so virus-specific expansions were likely underestimated and private and CD4 specificities were missed.

Library generation was performed with 5' RACE. The instrument was a NextSeq 500. Unique molecular identifiers were attached to individual cDNA molecules in the TCR library protocol so that sequencing error and PCR bias could be corrected. TCR alpha and beta chains were both sequenced, and the abundances of alpha and beta sequences in each sample were closely correlated with each other. The study's processing was this. Decombinator V4 was used to annotate the V gene, J gene and CDR3 of the TCR sequences. TCRs were defined as expanded if a significant change between any two time points was detected under a Poisson model with p below 0.0001. TCR abundances were normalised to the total number of TCRs sequenced per sample and expressed as counts per million. MAIT TCRs were defined by TRAV1-2 paired with TRAJ12, TRAJ20 or TRAJ33, and iNKT TCRs by TRAV10 paired with TRAJ18. VDJdb, accessed 1 November 2021, was searched for CMV, EBV and SARS-CoV-2 annotated TCRs, excluding TCRs annotated for multiple antigens. TCRdb trimmed public reads at Q25 via fastp, called clones via MiXCR and kept in-frame beta chains. Each CDR3 protein gets just one entry, which takes the most common genes and DNA from the rows behind it. The V and J calls and clone size come from TCRdb's table, not from the authors' own analysis. The sample table shows roughly 110,000 distinct CDR3 sequences, and 8.5% to 14% are seen once. Roughly 7.5% of the sample belongs to the ten largest clones.

A case-control design nested within a healthcare worker cohort in London, UK, was used, with weekly nasopharyngeal swab PCR tests and blood sampling performed. Healthcare workers were enrolled in the week of the UK lockdown, from 23 to 31 March 2020, and were followed every week for up to 16 weeks. For this clonotype: Its antigen is unknown. Base quality data are lacking; no much larger clone is found one base away.

CDR1 and CDR2, per the germline V gene, are MNHEY and SVGAGI. The CDR3 has 14 amino acids, counting the end cysteine and phenylalanine. Only the CDR3 portion is preserved as DNA: 42 bases, with reading frame beginning at the first base. Relative to germline, V is 4 bases shorter and J is 1 base shorter, with 10 bases between their ends. The chain employs TRBV6-5 and TRBJ2-5; the D gene is perhaps TRBD2, on 5 matching bases. This clonotype was sampled from an adult who was a healthcare worker with PCR-confirmed SARS-CoV-2 infection or an uninfected control (not recorded which). The specimen sequenced was whole blood. CDR3 reads: CASSSQRFQETQYF. The DNA reads as follows: TGTGCCAGCAGTTCCCAGCGGTTCCAAGAGACCCAGTACTTC.